The T cell receptor beta chain described here comes from a study of regulatory T cells in long-lasting Graves disease. Time point noted: newly diagnosed GD, antithyroid drugs for less than 3 months. Extracted PBMC RNA gave rise to the TCR library. V was trimmed by 3 bases and J by 0 bases, leaving 13 bases between them. Per the germline V gene, CDR1 is SGHRS and CDR2 is YFSETQ. The CDR3 has 16 amino acids. To make TCR beta libraries, researchers used iRepertoire HTBI primers and Arm-PCR of CDR3 regions. Each CDR3 protein is one row after TCRdb ran MiXCR on the multiplex PCR reads. The data contain about 560,000 distinct CDR3 sequences, 15% to 20% of them singletons. This clonotype was counted ten times or more. These data were likewise used in another study, on T cells in Graves' hyperthyroidism and ophthalmopathy.

The source material was peripheral blood mononuclear cells (PBMCs), sampled at new diagnosis, from a patient treated with antithyroid drugs. The rearrangement links TRBV5-1 to TRBJ2-1; possibly TRBD2 for D (5 bases). The clonotype was recovered from a man aged 18-30 years with Graves disease. The CDR3 region is CASSWGLGSSYNEQFF. The CDR3 nucleotides read TGCGCCAGCAGCTGGGGTCTAGGGAGCTCCTACAATGAGCAGTTCTTC.